Reported below is one TCR beta chain. What it binds is not known. Treatment: 15 to 20 received Ad26.COV2.S at low or high dose, single or two shots; 5 received placebo; per-sample allocation not given. Specimens were obtained on day 63 following the first vaccine or placebo injection. In Boston, the donor was an adult between 18-55 years of age. The data are from a study of Ad26.COV2.S vaccination and SARS-CoV-2 variants. This CDR3 comprises 19 residues. CDR1 and CDR2 (germline): SGHTA, FQGNSA. The V end lost 1 base, the J end lost 2 bases, and 18 bases lay between the germline ends. Using immunoSEQ multiplex PCR, the repertoire was profiled, and TCRdb retains in-frame clones only, with some absent. Found here are some 350,000 clones, 85% to 90% of them singletons; the top ten hold around 5.5%. Study-wide points: Similar non-spike TCR breadth was observed in recipients of vaccine and of placebo. Post-vaccination spike-specific CD8+ and CD4+ T cell responses reportedly had substantial breadth.

The origin of this receptor is a person aged 18 to 65 who received the Ad26.COV2.S COVID-19 vaccine or a placebo. This chain links TRBV7-2 with TRBJ1-6, with TRBD1 as a possible D gene (5 bases). This specimen was peripheral blood, taken in a trial of Ad26.COV2.S vaccine versus placebo. In DNA, the CDR3 is TGTGCCAGCAGCTTAGGAGGGGAAAGTTTAAGAGCCTATAATTCACCCCTCCACTTT. This gives the protein CASSLGGESLRAYNSPLHF.